This T cell receptor beta chain was obtained from a study of technical replicates of blood from a few donors. The ends were cut back, 7 bases at V and 4 bases at J, with 13 bases in the middle. Germline V gene lookup returns CDR1 SEHNR and CDR2 FQNEAQ (reference sequence). The CDR3 length is 14 residues. The protocol was immunoSEQ multiplex PCR, while the TCRdb copy is restricted to in-frame clones and leaves out a portion. This sample has 74,000 or so clones, with about nine tenths found just once. This chain connects TRBV7-9 to TRBJ1-4; no definite D call. The receptor's source is a human donor in good health. The specimen sequenced was T cells isolated from PBMCs. CDR3 loop: CASTAARGNEKLFF. The CDR3 DNA follows: TGTGCCAGCACCGCAGCCCGGGGTAATGAAAAACTGTTTTTT.